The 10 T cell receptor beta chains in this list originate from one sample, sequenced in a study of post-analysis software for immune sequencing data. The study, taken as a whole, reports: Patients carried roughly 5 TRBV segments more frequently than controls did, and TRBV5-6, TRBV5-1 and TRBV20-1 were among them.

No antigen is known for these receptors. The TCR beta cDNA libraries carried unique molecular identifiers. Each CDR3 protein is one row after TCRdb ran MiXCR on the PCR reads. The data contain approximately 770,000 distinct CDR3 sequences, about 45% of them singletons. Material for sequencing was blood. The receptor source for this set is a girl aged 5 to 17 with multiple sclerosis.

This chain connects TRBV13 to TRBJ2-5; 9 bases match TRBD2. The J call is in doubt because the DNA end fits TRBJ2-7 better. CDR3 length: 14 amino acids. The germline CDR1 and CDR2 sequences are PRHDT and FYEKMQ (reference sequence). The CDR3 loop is CASSPGTSPREQYF. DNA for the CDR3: TGTGCCAGCAGCCCCGGGACTAGCCCTCGCGAGCAGTACTTC.

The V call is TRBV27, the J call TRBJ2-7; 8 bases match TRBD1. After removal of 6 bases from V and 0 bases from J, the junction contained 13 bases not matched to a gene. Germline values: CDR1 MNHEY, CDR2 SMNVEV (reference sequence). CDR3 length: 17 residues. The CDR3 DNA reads TGTGCCAGCAGAGGCTGGACAGGGCGAGGCGACTCCTACGAGCAGTACTTC. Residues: CASRGWTGRGDSYEQYF.

The DNA of the CDR3 is TGTGCCAGCAGCTTAAGAGGGGCCGGCGCAGATACGCAGTATTTT. This translates into CASSLRGAGADTQYF. The gene calls are TRBV7-3 and TRBJ2-3; perhaps D is TRBD1 or TRBD2 (5 bases each). With 1 base removed from V and 4 bases from J, the gap between germline ends came to 12 bases. Germline V gene sequence: CDR1 SGHTA, CDR2 FQGTGA. This CDR3 comprises 15 residues.

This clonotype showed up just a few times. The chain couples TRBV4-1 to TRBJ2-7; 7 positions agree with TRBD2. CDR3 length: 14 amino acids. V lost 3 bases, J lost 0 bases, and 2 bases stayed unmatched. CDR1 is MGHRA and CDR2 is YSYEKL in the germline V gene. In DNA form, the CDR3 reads TGCGCCAGCAGCCACAGCGGGGACTCCTACGAGCAGTACTTC. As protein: CASSHSGDSYEQYF.

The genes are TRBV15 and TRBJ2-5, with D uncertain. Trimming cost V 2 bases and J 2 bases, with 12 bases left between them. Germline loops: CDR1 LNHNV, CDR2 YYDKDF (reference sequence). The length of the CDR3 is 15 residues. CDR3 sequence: CATSRRAVKQETQYF. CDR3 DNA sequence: TGTGCCACCAGCAGAAGGGCCGTCAAACAAGAGACCCAGTACTTC.

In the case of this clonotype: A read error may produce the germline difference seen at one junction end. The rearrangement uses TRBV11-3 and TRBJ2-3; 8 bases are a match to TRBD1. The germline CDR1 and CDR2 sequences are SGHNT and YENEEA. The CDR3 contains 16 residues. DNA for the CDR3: TGTGTCAGCAGCTTTCGGACAGGGTCGAGCACAGATACGCAGTATTTT. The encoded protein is CVSSFRTGSSTDTQYF. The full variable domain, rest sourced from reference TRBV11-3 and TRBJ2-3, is EAGVVQSPRYKIIEKKQPVAFWCNPISGHNTLYWYLQNLGQGPELLIRYENEEAVDDSQLPKDRFSAERLKGVDSTLKIQPAELGDSAVYLCVSSFRTGSSTDTQYFGPGTRLTVL.

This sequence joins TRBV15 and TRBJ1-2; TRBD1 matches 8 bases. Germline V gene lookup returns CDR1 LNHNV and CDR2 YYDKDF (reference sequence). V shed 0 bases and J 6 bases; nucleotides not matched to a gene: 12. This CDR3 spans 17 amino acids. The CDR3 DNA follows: TGTGCCACCAGCAGAGATTACGACAGGGGAGTTCTGGATGGCTACACCTTC. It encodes CATSRDYDRGVLDGYTF.

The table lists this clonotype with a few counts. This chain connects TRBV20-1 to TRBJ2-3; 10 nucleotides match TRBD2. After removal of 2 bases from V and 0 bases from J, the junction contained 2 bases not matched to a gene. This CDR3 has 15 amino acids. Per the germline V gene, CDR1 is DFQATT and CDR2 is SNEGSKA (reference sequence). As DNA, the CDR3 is TGCAGTGCTAGACCTAGCGGGAGAAGCACAGATACGCAGTATTTT. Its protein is CSARPSGRSTDTQYF.

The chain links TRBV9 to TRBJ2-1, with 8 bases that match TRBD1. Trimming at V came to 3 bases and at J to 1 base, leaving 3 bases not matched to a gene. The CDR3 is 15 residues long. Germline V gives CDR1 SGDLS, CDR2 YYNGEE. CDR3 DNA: TGTGCCAGCAGCGGGACAGGGAGATCCTACAATGAGCAGTTCTTC. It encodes CASSGTGRSYNEQFF.

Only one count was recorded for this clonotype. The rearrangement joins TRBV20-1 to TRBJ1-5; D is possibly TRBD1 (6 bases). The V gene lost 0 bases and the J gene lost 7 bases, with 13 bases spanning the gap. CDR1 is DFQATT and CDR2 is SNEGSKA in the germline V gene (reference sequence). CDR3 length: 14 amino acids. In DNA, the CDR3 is TGCAGTGCTAGAGATCCTACAGGGAACCAGCCCCAGCATTTT. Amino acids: CSARDPTGNQPQHF.